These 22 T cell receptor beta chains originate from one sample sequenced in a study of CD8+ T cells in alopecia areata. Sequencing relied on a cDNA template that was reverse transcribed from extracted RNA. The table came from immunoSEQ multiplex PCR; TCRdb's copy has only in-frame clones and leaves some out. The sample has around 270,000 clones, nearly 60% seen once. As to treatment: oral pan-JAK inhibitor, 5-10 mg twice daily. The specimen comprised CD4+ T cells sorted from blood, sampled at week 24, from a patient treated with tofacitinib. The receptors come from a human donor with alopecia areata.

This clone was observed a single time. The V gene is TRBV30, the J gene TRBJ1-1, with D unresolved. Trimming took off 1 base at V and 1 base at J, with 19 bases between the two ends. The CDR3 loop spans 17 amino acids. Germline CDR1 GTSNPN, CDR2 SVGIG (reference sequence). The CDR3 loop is CAWSGSYPLRRNTEAFF. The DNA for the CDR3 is TGTGCCTGGAGTGGATCGTACCCCCTCCGTCGGAACACTGAAGCTTTCTTT.

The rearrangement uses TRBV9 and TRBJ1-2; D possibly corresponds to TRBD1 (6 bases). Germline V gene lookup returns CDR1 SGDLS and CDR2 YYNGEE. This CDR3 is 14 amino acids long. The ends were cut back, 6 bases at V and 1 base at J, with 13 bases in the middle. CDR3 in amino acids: CASTGGQINYGYTF. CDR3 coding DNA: TGTGCCAGCACCGGAGGACAGATTAACTATGGCTACACCTTC.

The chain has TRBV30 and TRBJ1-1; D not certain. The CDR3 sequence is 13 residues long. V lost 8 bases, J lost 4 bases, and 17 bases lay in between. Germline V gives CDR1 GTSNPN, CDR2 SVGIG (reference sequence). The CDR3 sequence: CATAGRATTEAFF. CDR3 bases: TGTGCCACCGCCGGGCGGGCCACCACTGAAGCTTTCTTT.

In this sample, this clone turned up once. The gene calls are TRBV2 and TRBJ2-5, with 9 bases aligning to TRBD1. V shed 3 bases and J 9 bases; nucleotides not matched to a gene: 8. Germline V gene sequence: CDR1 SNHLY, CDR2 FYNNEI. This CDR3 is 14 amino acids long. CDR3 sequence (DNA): TGTGCCAGCAGTGACCTGACAGGGGGTTTCTCCCAGTACTTC. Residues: CASSDLTGGFSQYF.

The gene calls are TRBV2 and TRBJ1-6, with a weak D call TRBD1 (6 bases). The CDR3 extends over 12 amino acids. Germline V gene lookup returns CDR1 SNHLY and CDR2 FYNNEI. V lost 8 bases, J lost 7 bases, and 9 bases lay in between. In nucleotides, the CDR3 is TGTGCCAGCCAAGACAGGAATTCACCCCTCCACTTT. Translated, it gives CASQDRNSPLHF.

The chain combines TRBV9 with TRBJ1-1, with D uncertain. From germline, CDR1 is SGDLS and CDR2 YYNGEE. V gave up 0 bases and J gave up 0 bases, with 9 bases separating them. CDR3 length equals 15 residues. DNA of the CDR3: TGTGCCAGCAGCGTAGGGGTAGGATTGAACACTGAAGCTTTCTTT. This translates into CASSVGVGLNTEAFF.

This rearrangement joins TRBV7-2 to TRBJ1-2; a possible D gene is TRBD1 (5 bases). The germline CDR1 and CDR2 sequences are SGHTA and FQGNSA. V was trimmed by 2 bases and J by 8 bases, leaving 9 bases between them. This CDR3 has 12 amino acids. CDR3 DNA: TGTGCCAGCAGCTTACAGGGCCGGGGCTACACCTTC. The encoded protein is CASSLQGRGYTF.

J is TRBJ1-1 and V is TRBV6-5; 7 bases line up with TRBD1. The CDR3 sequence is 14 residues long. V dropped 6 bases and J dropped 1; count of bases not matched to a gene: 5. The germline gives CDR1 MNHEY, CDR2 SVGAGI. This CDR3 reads CASSRGTENTEAFF. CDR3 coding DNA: TGTGCCAGCAGCAGAGGGACAGAGAACACTGAAGCTTTCTTT.

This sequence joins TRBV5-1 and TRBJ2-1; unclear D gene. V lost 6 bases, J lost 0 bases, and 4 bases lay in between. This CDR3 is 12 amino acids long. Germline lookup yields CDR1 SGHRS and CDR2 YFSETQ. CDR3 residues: CASKGSYNEQFF. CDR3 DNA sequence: TGCGCCAGCAAGGGCTCCTACAATGAGCAGTTCTTC.

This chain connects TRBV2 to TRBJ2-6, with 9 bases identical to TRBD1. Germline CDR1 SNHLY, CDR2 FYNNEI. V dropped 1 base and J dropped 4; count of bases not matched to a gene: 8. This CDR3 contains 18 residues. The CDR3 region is CASSEDGVTGGGANVLTF. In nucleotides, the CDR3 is TGTGCCAGCAGTGAAGACGGGGTAACAGGGGGCGGGGCCAACGTCCTGACTTTC.

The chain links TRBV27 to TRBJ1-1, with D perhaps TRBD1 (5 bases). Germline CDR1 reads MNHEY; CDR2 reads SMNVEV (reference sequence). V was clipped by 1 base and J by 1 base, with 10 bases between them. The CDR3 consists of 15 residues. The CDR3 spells CASSLYTGSNTEAFF. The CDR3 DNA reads TGTGCCAGCAGTTTATACACAGGTTCGAACACTGAAGCTTTCTTT.

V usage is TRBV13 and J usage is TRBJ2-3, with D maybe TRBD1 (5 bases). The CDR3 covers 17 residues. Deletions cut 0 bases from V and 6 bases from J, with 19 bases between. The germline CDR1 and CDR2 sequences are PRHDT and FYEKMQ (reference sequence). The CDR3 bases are TGTGCCAGCAGCTTAGGCCAGGGCCCTCCATTGGGGGATACGCAGTATTTT. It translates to CASSLGQGPPLGDTQYF.

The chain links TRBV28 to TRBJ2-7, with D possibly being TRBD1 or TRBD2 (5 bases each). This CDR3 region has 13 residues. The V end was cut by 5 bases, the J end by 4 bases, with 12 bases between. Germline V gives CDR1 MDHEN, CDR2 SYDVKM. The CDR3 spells CASSPRGPYEQYF. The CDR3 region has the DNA TGTGCCAGCAGTCCGAGGGGACCTTACGAGCAGTACTTC.

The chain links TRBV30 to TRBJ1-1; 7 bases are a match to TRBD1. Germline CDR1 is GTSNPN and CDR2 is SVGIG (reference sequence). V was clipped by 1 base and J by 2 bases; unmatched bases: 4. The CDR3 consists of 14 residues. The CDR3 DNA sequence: TGTGCCTGGAGTGAAGGACAGGCTAACACTGAAGCTTTCTTT. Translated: CAWSEGQANTEAFF.

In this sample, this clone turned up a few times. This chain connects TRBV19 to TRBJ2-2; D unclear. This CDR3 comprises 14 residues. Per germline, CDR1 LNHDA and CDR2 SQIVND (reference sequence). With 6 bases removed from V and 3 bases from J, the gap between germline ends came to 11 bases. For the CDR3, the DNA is TGTGCCAGTAGAAGGCAGCATTACACCGGGGAGCTGTTTTTT. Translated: CASRRQHYTGELFF.

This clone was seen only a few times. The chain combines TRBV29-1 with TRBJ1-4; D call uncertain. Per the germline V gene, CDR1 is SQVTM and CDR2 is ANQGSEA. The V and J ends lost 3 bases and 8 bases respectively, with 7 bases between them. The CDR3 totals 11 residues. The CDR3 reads CSVDVSEKLFF. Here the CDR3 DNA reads TGCAGCGTTGACGTCTCCGAAAAACTGTTTTTT.

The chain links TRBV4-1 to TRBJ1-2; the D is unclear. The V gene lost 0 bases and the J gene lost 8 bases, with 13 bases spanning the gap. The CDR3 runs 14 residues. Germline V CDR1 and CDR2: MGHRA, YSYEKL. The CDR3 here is CASSQETRRVGYTF. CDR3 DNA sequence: TGCGCCAGCAGCCAAGAGACGAGGCGAGTCGGCTACACCTTC.

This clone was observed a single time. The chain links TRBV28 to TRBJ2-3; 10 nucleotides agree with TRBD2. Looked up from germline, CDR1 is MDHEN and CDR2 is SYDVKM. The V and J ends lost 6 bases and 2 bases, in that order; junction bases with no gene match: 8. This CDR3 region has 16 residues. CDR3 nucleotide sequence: TGTGCCAGCAGGTCGCTAGCGGGGGTCTACACAGATACGCAGTATTTT. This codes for CASRSLAGVYTDTQYF.

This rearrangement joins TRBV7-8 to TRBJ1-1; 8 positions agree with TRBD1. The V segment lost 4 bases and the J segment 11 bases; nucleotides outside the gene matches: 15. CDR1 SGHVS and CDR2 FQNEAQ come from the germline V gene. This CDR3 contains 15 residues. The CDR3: CASSSPSAGGPYAFF. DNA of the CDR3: TGTGCCAGCAGCTCACCCTCGGCAGGGGGCCCGTACGCTTTCTTT.

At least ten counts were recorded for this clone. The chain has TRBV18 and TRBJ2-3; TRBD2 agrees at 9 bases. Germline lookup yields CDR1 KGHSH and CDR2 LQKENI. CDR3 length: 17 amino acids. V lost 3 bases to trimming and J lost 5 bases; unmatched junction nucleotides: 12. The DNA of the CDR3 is TGTGCCAGCTCACCGGGACCGGCGCGGGGGGGCCAAGATACGCAGTATTTT. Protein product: CASSPGPARGGQDTQYF.

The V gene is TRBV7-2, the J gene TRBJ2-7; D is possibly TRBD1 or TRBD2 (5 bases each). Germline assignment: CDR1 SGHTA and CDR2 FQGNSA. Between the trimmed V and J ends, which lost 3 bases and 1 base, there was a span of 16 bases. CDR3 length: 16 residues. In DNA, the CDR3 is TGTGCCAGCAGCTTCGGCAGGGCTAGCATTTCCTACGAGCAGTACTTC. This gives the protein CASSFGRASISYEQYF.

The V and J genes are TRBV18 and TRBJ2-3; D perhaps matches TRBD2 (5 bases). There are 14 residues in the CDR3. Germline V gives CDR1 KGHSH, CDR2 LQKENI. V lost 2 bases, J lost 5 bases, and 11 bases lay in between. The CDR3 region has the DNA TGTGCCAGCTCACCAATGATTGAGGGAGATACGCAGTATTTT. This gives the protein CASSPMIEGDTQYF.